The 30 T cell receptor beta chains below all came from one sample that was sequenced in a study of shared clonotypes between healthy human individuals. Profiling relied on immunoSEQ multiplex PCR, and the TCRdb table lists in-frame clones only, not all of them. The data show fewer than 2.5 million clones, with roughly 93% seen just once and about 0.34% held by the top ten. The material sequenced was naive CD4+ T cells from PBMCs. Stated subset: CD45RA+ positively selected. The receptors shown here come from a man aged 18 to 35 in good health. Some clones in this sample may be carry-over from other donors' samples.

This clone is a singleton in its sample. This chain joins TRBV21-1 and TRBJ2-4; TRBD2, the table's D call, lacks a check against the DNA. TRBV21-1 corresponds to a pseudogene. This CDR3 is built from 15 residues. Here the CDR3 reads CASSKRRAGKNIQYF. The CDR3 DNA reads TGTGCCAGCAGCAAAAGGCGGGCGGGGAAAAACATTCAGTACTTC.

The rearrangement uses TRBV27 and TRBJ2-1, with D tentatively TRBD2 (6 bases). The CDR3 totals 15 residues. The germline V gene encodes CDR1 MNHEY and CDR2 SMNVEV (reference sequence). Trimming cost V 3 bases and J 6 bases, with 15 bases left between them. The CDR3: CASSFGGARGNEQFF. For the CDR3, the DNA is TGTGCCAGCAGTTTTGGCGGGGCGAGAGGCAATGAGCAGTTCTTC.

This sequence joins TRBV7-2 and TRBJ2-5, with 10 positions matching TRBD2. Germline V gene lookup returns CDR1 SGHTA and CDR2 FQGNSA. V lost 4 bases and J lost 9; bases outside the gene matches: 5. The CDR3 runs 13 residues. CDR3 nucleotides: TGTGCCAGCAGCTCGACCCTAGCGGGGGCCCAGTACTTC. It translates to CASSSTLAGAQYF. The full variable domain, its missing parts supplied by reference TRBV7-2 and TRBJ2-5, is GAGVSQSPSNKVTEKGKDVELRCDPISGHTALYWYRQSLGQGLEFLIYFQGNSAPDKSGLPSDRFSAERTGGSVSTLTIQRTQQEDSAVYLCASSSTLAGAQYFGPGTRLLVL.

The chain couples TRBV6-4 to TRBJ1-2; 7 nucleotides agree with TRBD1. After removal of 8 bases from V and 7 bases from J, the junction contained 13 bases not matched to a gene. Germline loops: CDR1 MRHNA, CDR2 SNTAGT. The length of the CDR3 is 14 residues. CDR3 in amino acids: CASGIRRGQGGYTF. CDR3 nucleotides: TGTGCCAGCGGGATAAGAAGGGGGCAAGGTGGCTACACCTTC.

This rearrangement joins TRBV5-1 to TRBJ2-1; D is ambiguous. CDR1 is SGHRS and CDR2 is YFSETQ in the germline V gene. This CDR3 spans 12 amino acids. Trimming stripped 4 bases from V and 3 bases from J, with 5 bases between. The CDR3 sequence is CASSQDYNEQFF. CDR3 coding DNA: TGCGCCAGCAGCCAGGACTACAATGAGCAGTTCTTC.

This clone was recorded once. This rearrangement joins TRBV7-8 to TRBJ2-3; 11 bases are shared with TRBD2. Trimming removed 8 bases from V and 3 bases from J; junction bases left unmatched: 13. CDR3 length: 17 amino acids. CDR1 and CDR2 (germline): SGHVS, FQNEAQ. The CDR3 nucleotides read TGTGCCAGCCGACCACGATTTAGCGGGAGGGAGACAGATACGCAGTATTTT. The encoded protein is CASRPRFSGRETDTQYF.

With respect to this clone: The same CDR3 is also encoded by other DNA sequences in this sample. The chain employs TRBV28 and TRBJ2-7, with D uncertain. This CDR3 contains 14 residues. Germline V gene sequence: CDR1 MDHEN, CDR2 SYDVKM. Trimming stripped 2 bases from V and 0 bases from J, with 8 bases between. DNA for the CDR3: TGTGCCAGCAGTTTACGAAGGAGCTCCTACGAGCAGTACTTC. Translating gives CASSLRRSSYEQYF. Full variable domain (remainder filled in from reference TRBV28 and TRBJ2-7): DVKVTQSSRYLVKRTGEKVFLECVQDMDHENMFWYRQDPGLGLRLIYFSYDVKMKEKGDIPEGYSVSREKKERFSLILESASTNQTSMYLCASSLRRSSYEQYFGPGTRLTVT.

Details on this clone: Different DNA sequences within this sample yield the same CDR3. This sequence joins TRBV7-9 and TRBJ2-5; 8 nucleotides line up with TRBD1. Germline-derived CDR1 and CDR2 are SEHNR and FQNEAQ (reference sequence). The CDR3 is 13 residues long. The V gene end was trimmed by 5 bases and the J gene end by 5 bases; junction bases not matched to a gene: 4. CDR3 amino acids: CASSQTGGETQYF. CDR3 bases: TGTGCCAGCAGCCAAACAGGGGGGGAGACCCAGTACTTC. Complete variable domain (other parts from reference TRBV7-9 and TRBJ2-5): DTGVSQNPRHKITKRGQNVTFRCDPISEHNRLYWYRQTLGQGPEFLTYFQNEAQLEKSRLLSDRFSAERPKGSFSTLEIQRTEQGDSAMYLCASSQTGGETQYFGPGTRLLVL.

The chain couples TRBV6-5 to TRBJ2-1; D gene ambiguous. The V end lost 0 bases, the J end lost 5 bases, and 5 bases lay between the germline ends. The CDR3 runs to 13 residues. Germline loops: CDR1 MNHEY, CDR2 SVGAGI. The CDR3 is CASSYSKDNEQFF. In DNA form, the CDR3 reads TGTGCCAGCAGTTACTCGAAAGACAATGAGCAGTTCTTC.

The CDR3 nucleotides read TGTGCCAGCAGCCGAGGGGATCAGGGGACGTACGAGCAGTACTTC. This sequence encodes CASSRGDQGTYEQYF. The chain combines TRBV28 with TRBJ2-7, with D possibly TRBD1 on 6 matching bases. The germline V and J ends were trimmed by 6 bases and 4 bases, with 19 bases remaining between them. The CDR3 contains 15 residues. CDR1 is MDHEN and CDR2 is SYDVKM in the germline V gene.

The chain's CDR3 is CASSLKAGVRTDTQYF. DNA of the CDR3: TGTGCCAGCAGCCTGAAAGCGGGAGTGCGCACAGATACGCAGTATTTT. V gene TRBV5-4 combines with J gene TRBJ2-3; 8 bases are a match to TRBD2. This CDR3 region has 16 residues. With V trimmed by 4 bases and J by 1 base, 8 bases remained unmatched. CDR1 and CDR2 (germline): SGHNT, YYREEE (reference sequence).

As regards this clone: Other DNA variants within this sample encode the same CDR3. The chain combines TRBV28 with TRBJ1-5, with 9 bases fitting TRBD1. Trimming cost V 6 bases and J 7 bases; bases outside gene matches: 10. Germline V gene lookup returns CDR1 MDHEN and CDR2 SYDVKM. The CDR3 length is 15 residues. CDR3 nucleotide sequence: TGTGCCAGCAGCTCCCCAACAGGGGGCGGCCAGCCCCAGCATTTT. Protein product: CASSSPTGGGQPQHF.

The chain recombines TRBV6-6 with TRBJ2-4; D gene uncertain. V was clipped by 3 bases and J by 6 bases, with 15 bases between them. The CDR3 is 15 residues long. CDR1 is MNHNY and CDR2 is SVGAGI in the germline V gene (reference sequence). For the CDR3, the DNA is TGTGCCAGCAGTTATCCCACCGGTCCCCGAAACATTCAGTACTTC. This encodes CASSYPTGPRNIQYF.

This clone was counted a single time. This sequence joins TRBV9 and TRBJ2-3; 9 bases are a match to TRBD2. The junction had 9 bases not matched to a gene; V was cut back by 0 bases and J by 1 base. This CDR3 has 18 amino acids. Looked up from germline, CDR1 is SGDLS and CDR2 is YYNGEE. CDR3 in amino acids: CASSVEFGREGRTDTQYF. Written as DNA, the CDR3 is TGTGCCAGCAGCGTAGAATTCGGGCGGGAGGGCCGCACAGATACGCAGTATTTT.

CDR3 region: CASSSPWVPYEQYF. In DNA form, the CDR3 reads TGTGCCAGCAGTTCCCCCTGGGTGCCCTACGAGCAGTACTTC. The rearrangement joins TRBV27 to TRBJ2-7; D call uncertain. The CDR3 length is 14 residues. V was pared by 4 bases and J by 2 bases, with 12 bases between. From germline, CDR1 is MNHEY and CDR2 SMNVEV (reference sequence).

This chain links TRBV5-1 with TRBJ2-7; D call uncertain. Looked up from germline, CDR1 is SGHRS and CDR2 is YFSETQ. This CDR3 has 15 amino acids. V was shortened by 0 bases and J by 2 bases, with 12 bases between the two germline ends. The CDR3 sequence: CASSLVGESPYEQYF. The CDR3 DNA is TGCGCCAGCAGCTTGGTTGGGGAAAGCCCCTACGAGCAGTACTTC.

V gene TRBV4-3 combines with J gene TRBJ2-5; TRBD2 is a possible D gene (6 bases). Germline values: CDR1 LGHNA, CDR2 YSLEER. The CDR3 length is 18 residues. The ends were cut back, 2 bases at V and 5 bases at J, with 24 bases in the middle. The CDR3 reads CASSQRTHFPGEIETQYF. The CDR3 coding sequence is TGCGCCAGCAGCCAAAGAACCCACTTTCCGGGAGAGATCGAGACCCAGTACTTC.

For this clone: Different DNA sequences within this sample yield the same CDR3. The rearrangement uses TRBV20-1 and TRBJ2-1; no reliable D call. Deletions cut 3 bases from V and 7 bases from J, with 7 bases between. CDR3 length equals 11 residues. From germline, CDR1 is DFQATT and CDR2 SNEGSKA (reference sequence). The CDR3 reads CSASRANEQFF. CDR3 nucleotide sequence: TGCAGTGCTAGTCGAGCTAATGAGCAGTTCTTC.

V usage is TRBV20-1 and J usage is TRBJ1-5, with D unresolved. The CDR3 runs 11 residues. In germline, CDR1 is DFQATT, CDR2 SNEGSKA (reference sequence). V lost 5 bases, J lost 0 bases, and 2 bases lay in between. CDR3 amino acids: CSAASNQPQHF. CDR3 bases: TGCAGTGCTGCTAGCAATCAGCCCCAGCATTTT.

The V gene is TRBV11-2, the J gene TRBJ2-3; D gene uncertain. Germline V CDR1 and CDR2: SGHAT, FQNNGV. Trimming removed 5 bases from V and 7 bases from J, with 19 bases in between. The CDR3 has 15 residues. The CDR3 sequence is CASSPPDLTGYTQYF. The CDR3 DNA reads TGTGCCAGCAGCCCACCTGACCTGACTGGTTATACGCAGTATTTT.

The genes are TRBV19 and TRBJ2-3; no clear D gene. Germline V CDR1 and CDR2: LNHDA, SQIVND (reference sequence). V gave up 10 bases and J gave up 3 bases, with 14 bases separating them. There are 13 residues in the CDR3. This CDR3 reads CATQARVTDTQYF. The CDR3, as DNA: TGTGCCACCCAGGCCCGGGTAACAGATACGCAGTATTTT.

Note on this clone: The final CDR3 position lacks the conserved phenylalanine or tryptophan, pointing to a likely read error. The chain couples TRBV5-6 to TRBJ1-2; 9 nucleotides agree with TRBD1. Looked up from germline, CDR1 is SGHDT and CDR2 is YYEEEE. CDR3 length: 14 amino acids. Trimming removed 2 bases from V and 4 bases from J; junction bases left unmatched: 3. Here the CDR3 reads CASSLQGAVYGYTL. CDR3 sequence (DNA): TGTGCCAGCAGCTTACAGGGGGCTGTCTATGGCTACACCCTC.

This clone was recorded a few times. J is TRBJ1-5 and V is TRBV10-3; a weak D match, TRBD1 (5 bases). The CDR3 is made up of 16 amino acids. From germline, CDR1 is ENHRY and CDR2 SYGVKD. Trimming removed 0 bases at V and 3 bases at J, with 12 bases between. The CDR3 spells CAISESSGTINQPQHF. Written as DNA, the CDR3 is TGTGCCATCAGTGAGTCCTCCGGGACCATCAATCAGCCCCAGCATTTT.

This clone has just one count. The chain has TRBV29-1 and TRBJ2-3; tentatively, D is TRBD1 (6 bases). Germline V gives CDR1 SQVTM, CDR2 ANQGSEA. This CDR3 region has 14 residues. V was clipped by 4 bases and J by 1 base, with 12 bases between them. The CDR3 is CSVVGAGRTDTQYF. The CDR3 bases are TGCAGCGTTGTGGGGGCAGGCCGCACAGATACGCAGTATTTT.

This chain links TRBV7-9 with TRBJ1-2; a weak D match, TRBD1 (6 bases). Trimming pared 4 bases from V and 5 bases from J, leaving 20 bases between. The CDR3 has 16 residues. Germline CDR1 is SEHNR and CDR2 is FQNEAQ (reference sequence). Here the CDR3 reads CASSWGREAGTYGYTF. The CDR3 DNA reads as TGTGCCAGCAGCTGGGGGCGTGAGGCAGGTACTTATGGCTACACCTTC.

This chain links TRBV11-2 with TRBJ1-3; 7 bases fit TRBD1. The CDR3 length is 15 residues. The ends lost 5 bases at V and 4 bases at J; junction bases unmatched: 8. Germline V gene lookup returns CDR1 SGHAT and CDR2 FQNNGV. Here the CDR3 DNA reads TGTGCCAGCAGCCTACGGACAGGCCCGGGAAACACCATATATTTT. Translated, it gives CASSLRTGPGNTIYF.

The J gene is TRBJ1-2, the V gene TRBV5-6; 8 nucleotides agree with TRBD1. Germline CDR1 is SGHDT and CDR2 is YYEEEE. The V gene end was trimmed by 0 bases and the J gene end by 7 bases; junction bases not matched to a gene: 5. This CDR3 is built from 14 residues. Written as DNA, the CDR3 is TGTGCCAGCAGCTTGGCCCAGGGGGCGGTTGGCTACACCTTC. This encodes CASSLAQGAVGYTF.

This rearrangement joins TRBV28 to TRBJ2-5; 10 bases match TRBD2. The CDR3 loop spans 17 amino acids. V dropped 3 bases and J dropped 0; count of bases not matched to a gene: 7. CDR1 and CDR2 from the germline V gene are MDHEN and SYDVKM. The DNA for the CDR3 is TGTGCCAGCAGTTTTGTTACTAGCGGGGACTACCAAGAGACCCAGTACTTC. Protein: CASSFVTSGDYQETQYF.

V usage is TRBV28 and J usage is TRBJ1-1; D is perhaps TRBD1 (6 bases). V lost 5 bases to trimming and J lost 5 bases, with 18 bases between them. The CDR3 runs 15 residues. The V gene's germline CDR1 is MDHEN and CDR2 SYDVKM. In nucleotides, the CDR3 is TGTGCCAGCAGTCCGGCGGGGGGGCCTAAAACTGAAGCTTTCTTT. This codes for CASSPAGGPKTEAFF.

The chain joins TRBV30 to TRBJ2-1; 7 bases are a match to TRBD2. The germline gives CDR1 GTSNPN, CDR2 SVGIG (reference sequence). The CDR3 loop spans 15 amino acids. V was clipped by 3 bases and J by 9 bases; unmatched bases: 14. CDR3 in DNA: TGTGCCTGGAGCTCGGTAAAGCGGGATCGGGGTGAGCAGTTCTTC. This sequence encodes CAWSSVKRDRGEQFF.